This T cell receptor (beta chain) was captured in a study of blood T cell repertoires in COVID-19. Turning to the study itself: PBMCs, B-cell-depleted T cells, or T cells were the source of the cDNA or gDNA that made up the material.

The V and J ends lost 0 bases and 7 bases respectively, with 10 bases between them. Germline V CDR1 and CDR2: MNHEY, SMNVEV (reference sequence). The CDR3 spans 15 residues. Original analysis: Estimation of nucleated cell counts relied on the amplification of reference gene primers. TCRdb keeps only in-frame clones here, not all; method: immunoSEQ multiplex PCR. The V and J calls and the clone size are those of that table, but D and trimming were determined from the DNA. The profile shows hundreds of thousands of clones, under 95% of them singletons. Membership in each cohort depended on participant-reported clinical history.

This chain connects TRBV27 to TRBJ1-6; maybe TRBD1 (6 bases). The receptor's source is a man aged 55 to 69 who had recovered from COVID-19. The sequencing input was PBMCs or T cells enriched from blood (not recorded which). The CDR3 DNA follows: TGTGCCAGCAGTTTATCTCAGGGGCCGAATTCACCCCTCCACTTT. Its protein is CASSLSQGPNSPLHF.